The 8 T cell receptor beta chains given below trace back to one sample, sequenced in a study of breast tumors, draining lymph nodes, adjacent tissues. Using its own MiXCR run on the multiplex PCR reads, TCRdb lists one record per CDR3 protein. This sample has tens of thousands of distinct CDR3 sequences; about 27% occur once, and the top ten carry more than 7%. Breast cancer patients provided tissue from their axillary draining lymph nodes. Sequenced material: axillary lymph node tissue. These receptors were obtained from a female donor with breast cancer. Some clones in this sample may be carry-over from other donors' samples.

This sequence joins TRBV4-3 and TRBJ2-5; a possible D gene is TRBD2 (5 bases). V was trimmed by 0 bases and J by 5 bases, leaving 10 bases between them. CDR3 length: 14 residues. Germline V gene lookup returns CDR1 LGHNA and CDR2 YSLEER. CDR3 in amino acids: CASSQERERETQYF. The CDR3 DNA is TGCGCCAGCAGCCAAGAGAGGGAGCGCGAGACCCAGTACTTC.

This clonotype has a count of ten or more. Given a much more abundant clone one base away, this may be a read error. The chain combines TRBV20-1 with TRBJ2-7; D may match TRBD1 or TRBD2 (5 bases each). Germline-derived CDR1 and CDR2 are DFQATT and SNEGSKA (reference sequence). The V and J ends lost 0 bases and 4 bases respectively, with 16 bases between them. The CDR3 spans 15 residues. CDR3 nucleotides: TGCAGTGCTAGAGAGTGGGATACCGGGGCGTACGAGCAGTACTTC. It encodes CSAREWDTGAYEQYF.

This clonotype came up many times. Possible read error: a much larger clone is one base away. This chain joins TRBV14 and TRBJ1-2, with D perhaps TRBD1 (5 bases). The CDR3 is 15 amino acids. CDR1 and CDR2 (germline): SGHDN, FVKESK. CDR3 protein: CASSPGPHTNYGSTF. In nucleotides, the CDR3 is TGTGCCAGCAGCCCGGGACCGCACACAAACTATGGCTCCACCTTC.

This clonotype was found many times. The CDR3 loop reads CASIRTRNTPDTQYF. In DNA, the CDR3 is TGTGCCAGCATCAGGACACGGAATACACCAGATACGCAGTATTTT. The gene calls are TRBV6-1 and TRBJ2-3; maybe TRBD1 (5 bases). V dropped 7 bases and J dropped 4 bases, with 18 bases sitting between them. This CDR3 region has 15 residues. Germline CDR1 is MNHNS and CDR2 is SASEGT.

This clonotype was observed many times. The chain is built from TRBV20-1 and TRBJ2-2, with 12 positions matching TRBD1. Germline CDR1 DFQATT, CDR2 SNEGSKA (reference sequence). V was clipped by 3 bases and J by 4 bases; unmatched bases: 12. There are 18 residues in the CDR3. CDR3 region: CSASPGTGGPRSTGELFF. CDR3 DNA: TGCAGTGCTAGCCCCGGGACAGGGGGCCCCCGGAGCACCGGGGAGCTGTTTTTT.

In this sample, this clonotype turned up once. The chain joins TRBV5-5 to TRBJ2-3, with D uncertain. Germline V gene data show CDR1 as SGHKS and CDR2 as YYEKEE (reference sequence). The CDR3 is made up of 13 amino acids. The V gene lost 6 bases and the J gene lost 1 base, with 9 bases spanning the gap. The CDR3 DNA is TGTGCCAGCAACACTCAGGGCACAGATACGCAGTATTTT. Its protein is CASNTQGTDTQYF.

At least ten counts were recorded for this clonotype. This chain uses TRBV19 with TRBJ2-5; a possible D gene is TRBD2 (6 bases). This CDR3 contains 16 residues. With 1 base removed from V and 5 bases from J, the gap between germline ends came to 17 bases. The germline CDR1 and CDR2 sequences are LNHDA and SQIVND (reference sequence). CDR3 loop: CASSIASTSRGETQYF. CDR3 bases: TGTGCCAGTAGTATAGCATCGACTAGTCGGGGGGAGACCCAGTACTTC.

This chain links TRBV2 with TRBJ1-5, with D uncertain. Per germline, CDR1 SNHLY and CDR2 FYNNEI. This CDR3 has 13 amino acids. CDR3 in amino acids: CGSTPDGYQPQHF. CDR3 sequence (DNA): TGTGGGAGCACCCCGGACGGGTATCAGCCCCAGCATTTT.